These 8 T cell receptor beta chains share one sample of origin, sequenced in a study of control samples from healthy donors and cancer patients. Only in-frame clones appear in the TCRdb table, and some are missing; sequencing was by immunoSEQ multiplex PCR. The repertoire holds roughly 130,000 clones, with 70% to 90% as singletons. The material sequenced was blood. Receptor source: a man aged 45 to 65 in good health.

The chain links TRBV11-3 to TRBJ2-7; no clear D. CDR1 SGHNT and CDR2 YENEEA come from the germline V gene. CDR3 length: 17 residues. The V end was cut by 0 bases, the J end by 3 bases, with 18 bases between. CDR3 nucleotides: TGTGCCAGCAGCTTAGACGTTTTAGTGTCCCCTCTCTACGAGCAGTACTTC. Amino acid sequence: CASSLDVLVSPLYEQYF.

The chain links TRBV2 to TRBJ1-5; 7 bases match TRBD1. Trimming cost V 6 bases and J 5 bases; bases outside gene matches: 16. CDR1 and CDR2 (germline): SNHLY, FYNNEI. This CDR3 spans 17 amino acids. The CDR3 region is CASSELGQPSRDQPQHF. As DNA, the CDR3 is TGTGCCAGCAGCGAATTGGGACAGCCTTCCCGCGATCAGCCCCAGCATTTT.

This clone was observed once. This sequence joins TRBV5-1 and TRBJ1-4, with TRBD1 matching 8 bases. Germline-derived CDR1 and CDR2 are SGHRS and YFSETQ. This CDR3 is 14 amino acids long. The junction had 6 bases not matched to a gene; V was cut back by 6 bases and J by 5 bases. The CDR3 is CASNTQGGNEKLFF. DNA for the CDR3: TGCGCCAGCAACACACAGGGGGGGAATGAAAAACTGTTTTTT.

The chain employs TRBV5-6 and TRBJ2-5; 11 positions match TRBD2. The CDR3 runs to 14 residues. Germline-derived CDR1 and CDR2 are SGHDT and YYEEEE. V trimming: 4 bases; J trimming: 5 bases; junction bases outside the gene matches: 4. DNA for the CDR3: TGTGCCAGCAGCGTTAGCGGGGGGGCGGAGACCCAGTACTTC. Protein: CASSVSGGAETQYF.

The chain joins TRBV6-5 to TRBJ1-4, with D unresolved. The CDR3 covers 14 residues. Trimming pared 8 bases from V and 4 bases from J, leaving 14 bases between. Germline CDR1 is MNHEY and CDR2 is SVGAGI. The CDR3 DNA reads as TGTGCCAGCCGGGAACAGAGGATTAATGAAAAACTGTTTTTT. Its protein product is CASREQRINEKLFF.

The CDR3 spells CASSEQGLFNTEAFF. The CDR3 bases are TGTGCCAGCAGTGAACAGGGGCTTTTTAACACTGAAGCTTTCTTT. J is TRBJ1-1 and V is TRBV28; 7 bases match TRBD1. With 5 bases clipped from V and 2 bases from J, the junction kept 8 bases outside the gene matches. Germline CDR1 MDHEN, CDR2 SYDVKM. The CDR3 runs to 15 residues.

V is TRBV6-5 and J is TRBJ1-2; the D is unclear. This CDR3 region has 15 residues. Germline V CDR1 and CDR2: MNHEY, SVGAGI. V lost 6 bases and J lost 4, with 18 bases in between. The CDR3 loop reads CASRLDATSFYGYTF. In DNA form, the CDR3 reads TGTGCCAGCAGATTGGACGCGACCTCTTTCTATGGCTACACCTTC.

The chain has TRBV11-3 and TRBJ2-7; 8 positions agree with TRBD1. The CDR3 totals 14 residues. The trim removed 5 bases at V and 3 bases at J, leaving 6 bases unmatched. Germline V gene data show CDR1 as SGHNT and CDR2 as YENEEA. The CDR3 coding sequence is TGTGCCAGCAGCCCAAGGACAGGGTTCTACGAGCAGTACTTC. Translated: CASSPRTGFYEQYF.